The 7 T cell receptor beta chains given below trace back to one sample, sequenced in a study of blood T cell repertoires in COVID-19. Data came from immunoSEQ multiplex PCR; TCRdb stores just in-frame clones and leaves some out. The top ten clones hold about 3% of a sample with fewer than 200,000 clones, about 74% of them seen once. The sample comprised peripheral blood. Every receptor here comes from an elderly woman with acute or convalescent COVID-19.

This clone was observed a handful of times. The CDR3 here is CASSAGGGELFF. The CDR3, as DNA: TGTGCCAGCAGCGCGGGGGGCGGGGAACTGTTTTTT. The chain recombines TRBV9 with TRBJ1-4, with D tentatively TRBD1 (6 bases). Germline V lookup: CDR1 SGDLS, CDR2 YYNGEE. The CDR3 consists of 12 residues. The V end lost 3 bases, the J end lost 12 bases, and 12 bases lay between the germline ends. Together with reference TRBV9 and TRBJ1-4, the CDR3 gives the full variable domain: DSGVTQTPKHLITATGQRVTLRCSPRSGDLSVYWYQQSLDQGLQFLIQYYNGEERAKGNILERFSAQQFPDLHSELNLSSLELGDSALYFCASSAGGGELFFGSGTQLSVL.

The V gene is TRBV6-5, the J gene TRBJ2-3; the match to TRBD2 covers 7 bases. Germline V lookup: CDR1 MNHEY, CDR2 SVGAGI. The CDR3 spans 14 residues. The V segment lost 10 bases and the J segment 3 bases; nucleotides outside the gene matches: 10. This chain's CDR3 is CATKDAGVTDTQYF. DNA for the CDR3: TGTGCCACCAAGGATGCGGGAGTTACAGATACGCAGTATTTT.

The chain recombines TRBV6-5 with TRBJ2-4; possible D gene TRBD1, 5 bases. Germline CDR1 MNHEY, CDR2 SVGAGI. The CDR3 is 16 amino acids. The V end lost 0 bases, the J end lost 8 bases, and 17 bases lay between the germline ends. The CDR3 reads CASSYSNPTGLDIQYF. In nucleotides, the CDR3 is TGTGCCAGCAGTTACTCGAACCCCACAGGTTTGGACATTCAGTACTTC.

The chain joins TRBV11-2 to TRBJ2-7; D gene ambiguous. The germline V gene has CDR1 SGHAT and CDR2 FQNNGV. V shed 5 bases and J shed 1 base, with 15 bases lying between them. The CDR3 is made up of 15 amino acids. The CDR3 DNA sequence: TGTGCCAGCAGCCCGAATATAGACTCTTCCTACGAGCAGTACTTC. This gives the protein CASSPNIDSSYEQYF. The whole variable domain, filled in from reference TRBV11-2 and TRBJ2-7, reads EAGVAQSPRYKIIEKRQSVAFWCNPISGHATLYWYQQILGQGPKLLIQFQNNGVVDDSQLPKDRFSAERLKGVDSTLKIQPAKLEDSAVYLCASSPNIDSSYEQYFGPGTRLTVT.

This sequence joins TRBV6-5 and TRBJ1-1; the D gene is possibly TRBD1 (5 bases). The V and J ends lost 6 bases and 8 bases respectively, with 16 bases between them. This CDR3 spans 13 amino acids. CDR1 is MNHEY and CDR2 is SVGAGI in the germline V gene. CDR3 sequence: CASSPGHPAEAFF. CDR3 bases: TGTGCCAGCAGCCCCGGACACCCGGCGGAAGCTTTCTTT.

V is TRBV30 and J is TRBJ2-7; 7 positions match TRBD2. The germline gives CDR1 GTSNPN, CDR2 SVGIG (reference sequence). Trimming at V came to 2 bases and at J to 9 bases, leaving 10 bases not matched to a gene. The CDR3 has 13 residues. The CDR3 sequence is CAWSTGTNNWQYF. The CDR3, as DNA: TGTGCCTGGAGTACCGGGACTAATAATTGGCAGTACTTC.

The CDR3 nucleotides read TGTGCCACTAAGCCAGGGGACCCTTACCAAGCGGGAGGGCACTACAATGAGCAGTTCTTC. As protein: CATKPGDPYQAGGHYNEQFF. The rearrangement joins TRBV24-1 to TRBJ2-1, with 10 positions matching TRBD2. Germline V CDR1 and CDR2: KGHDR, SFDVKD. This CDR3 has 20 residues. Trimming at V came to 10 bases and at J to 3 bases, leaving 23 bases not matched to a gene.